The clone carrying this T cell receptor beta chain was detected many times. The antigen is not known. This record belongs to a study of CD8 T cells in ankylosing spondylitis. Library preparation for TCR beta used quantitative 5'-RACE with molecular barcodes. TCRdb processed the 5' RACE reads anew with MiXCR; each CDR3 protein has one entry. Of some 240,000 distinct CDR3 sequences in the sample, 6% to 8.5% were seen once. Study results and caveats: In ankylosing spondylitis patients, matched synovial fluid reportedly showed significant enrichment of disease-linked clones. Earlier authors reported some of these motif variants in reactive arthritis synovial fluid and blood. What seemed typical of ankylosing spondylitis blood was a TCR beta motif built from several highly homologous variants.

The sample was blood, either unsorted or a sorted T cell fraction (not recorded which). The sequence was obtained from a male donor with ankylosing spondylitis.

This chain's CDR3 is CSARARDSNSPLHF. CDR3 nucleotides: TGCAGTGCTAGAGCGAGAGACAGTAATTCACCCCTCCACTTT. This chain links TRBV20-1 with TRBJ1-6; possibly TRBD1 for D (5 bases). Germline V lookup: CDR1 DFQATT, CDR2 SNEGSKA (reference sequence). The CDR3 has 14 amino acids. V dropped 1 base and J dropped 6 bases, with 10 bases sitting between them.